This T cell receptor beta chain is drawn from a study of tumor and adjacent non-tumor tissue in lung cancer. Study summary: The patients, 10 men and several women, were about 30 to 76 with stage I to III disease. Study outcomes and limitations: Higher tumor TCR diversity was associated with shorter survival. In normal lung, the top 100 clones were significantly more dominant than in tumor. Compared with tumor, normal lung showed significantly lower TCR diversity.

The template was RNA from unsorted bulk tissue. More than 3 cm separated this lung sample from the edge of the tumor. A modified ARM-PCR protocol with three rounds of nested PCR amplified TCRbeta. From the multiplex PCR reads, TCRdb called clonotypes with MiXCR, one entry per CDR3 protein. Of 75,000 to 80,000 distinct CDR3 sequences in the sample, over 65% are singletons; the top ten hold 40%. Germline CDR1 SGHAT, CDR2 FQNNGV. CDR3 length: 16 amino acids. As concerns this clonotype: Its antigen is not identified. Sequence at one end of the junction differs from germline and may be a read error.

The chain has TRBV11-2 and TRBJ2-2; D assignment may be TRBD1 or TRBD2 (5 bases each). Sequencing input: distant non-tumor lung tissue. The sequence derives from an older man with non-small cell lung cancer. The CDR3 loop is CASSLVGTRVAGDLFF. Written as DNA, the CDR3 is TGTGCCAGCAGCTTGGTGGGCACAAGGGTTGCCGGGGACCTGTTTTTC.